This T cell receptor beta chain is drawn from a study of molecular identifiers for immune sequencing clone quantification. Study results and caveats: Clones above 20 RNA copies held over 97% of effector molecules, under 1% in naive cells.

Germline V gene data show CDR1 as MDHEN and CDR2 as SYDVKM. V trimming: 6 bases; J trimming: 6 bases; junction bases outside the gene matches: 5. The CDR3 length is 15 residues. This clonotype was counted at least ten times. No antigen is known for it. Naive CD8 libraries used 20,000 to 1,000,000 sorted cells and 10%, 30% or 50% RNA. TCRdb processed the PCR reads anew with MiXCR; each CDR3 protein has one entry. The profile shows about 320,000 distinct CDR3 sequences, about a fifth of them singletons. This chain joins TRBV28 and TRBJ2-1; 13 bases are a match to TRBD2. This TCR was sampled from a human donor in good health. Some libraries in this study had Jurkat cell RNA spiked in. Material: naive CD8+ T cells from blood, with Jurkat cell RNA spiked in. Subset reported: FACS-sorted CD8+CD4-CCR7+CD45RA+ naive T cells. The CDR3 sequence: CASRERLAGGNEQFF. The CDR3 DNA reads TGTGCCAGCAGAGAAAGACTAGCGGGAGGCAATGAGCAGTTCTTC.